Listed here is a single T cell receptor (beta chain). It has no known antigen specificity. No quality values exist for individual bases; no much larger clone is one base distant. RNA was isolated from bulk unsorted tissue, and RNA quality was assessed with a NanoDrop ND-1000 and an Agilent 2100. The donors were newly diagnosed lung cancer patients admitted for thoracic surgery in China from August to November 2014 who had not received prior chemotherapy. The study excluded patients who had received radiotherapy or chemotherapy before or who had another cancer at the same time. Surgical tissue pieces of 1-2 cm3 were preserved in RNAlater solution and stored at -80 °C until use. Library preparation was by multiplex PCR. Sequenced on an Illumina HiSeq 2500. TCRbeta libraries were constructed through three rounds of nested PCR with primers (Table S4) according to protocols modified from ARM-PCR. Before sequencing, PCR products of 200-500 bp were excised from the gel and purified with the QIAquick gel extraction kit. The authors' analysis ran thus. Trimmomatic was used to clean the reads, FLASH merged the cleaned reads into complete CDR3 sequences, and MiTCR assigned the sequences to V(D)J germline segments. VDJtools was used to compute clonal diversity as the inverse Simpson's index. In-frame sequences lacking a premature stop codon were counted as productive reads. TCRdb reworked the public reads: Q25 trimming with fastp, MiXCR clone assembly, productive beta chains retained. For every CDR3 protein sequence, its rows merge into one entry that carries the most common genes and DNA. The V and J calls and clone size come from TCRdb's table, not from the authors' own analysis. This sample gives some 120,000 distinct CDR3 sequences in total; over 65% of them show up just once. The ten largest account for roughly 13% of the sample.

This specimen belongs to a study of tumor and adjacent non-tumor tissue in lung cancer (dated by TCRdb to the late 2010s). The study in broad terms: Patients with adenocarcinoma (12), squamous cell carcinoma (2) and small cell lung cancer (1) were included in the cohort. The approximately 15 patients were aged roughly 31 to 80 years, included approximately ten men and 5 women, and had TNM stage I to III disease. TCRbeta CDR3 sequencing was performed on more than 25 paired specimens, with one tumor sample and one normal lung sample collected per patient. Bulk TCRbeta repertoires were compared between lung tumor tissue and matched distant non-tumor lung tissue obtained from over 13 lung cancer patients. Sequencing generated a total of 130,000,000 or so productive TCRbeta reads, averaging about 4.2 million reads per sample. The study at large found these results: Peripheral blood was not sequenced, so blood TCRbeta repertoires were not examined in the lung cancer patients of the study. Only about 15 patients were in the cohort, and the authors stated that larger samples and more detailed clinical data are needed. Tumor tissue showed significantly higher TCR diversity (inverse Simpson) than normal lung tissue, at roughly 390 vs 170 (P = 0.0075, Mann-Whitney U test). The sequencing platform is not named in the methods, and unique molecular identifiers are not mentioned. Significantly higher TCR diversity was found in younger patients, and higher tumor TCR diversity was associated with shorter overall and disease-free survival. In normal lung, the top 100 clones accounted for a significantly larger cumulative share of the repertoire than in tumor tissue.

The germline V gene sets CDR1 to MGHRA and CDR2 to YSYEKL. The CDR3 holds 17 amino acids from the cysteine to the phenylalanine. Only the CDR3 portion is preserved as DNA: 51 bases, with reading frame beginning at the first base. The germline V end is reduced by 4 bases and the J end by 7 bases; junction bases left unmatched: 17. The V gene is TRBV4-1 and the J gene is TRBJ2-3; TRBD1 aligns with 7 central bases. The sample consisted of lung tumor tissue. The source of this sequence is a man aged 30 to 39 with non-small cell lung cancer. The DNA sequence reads TGCGCCAGCAGCCCTGCCCGGGCAGGGGGAGTCCCCTATACGCAGTATTTT. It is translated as CASSPARAGGVPYTQYF.